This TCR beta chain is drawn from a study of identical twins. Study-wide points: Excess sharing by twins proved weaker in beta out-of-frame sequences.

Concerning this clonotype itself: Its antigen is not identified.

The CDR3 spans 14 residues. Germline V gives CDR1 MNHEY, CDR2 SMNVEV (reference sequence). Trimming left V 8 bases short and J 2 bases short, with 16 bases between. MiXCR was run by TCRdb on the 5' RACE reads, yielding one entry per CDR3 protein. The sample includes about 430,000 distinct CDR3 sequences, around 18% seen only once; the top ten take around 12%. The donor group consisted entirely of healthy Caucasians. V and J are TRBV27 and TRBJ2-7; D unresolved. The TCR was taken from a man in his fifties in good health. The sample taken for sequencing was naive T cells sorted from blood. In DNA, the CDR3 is TGTGCCAGCCACCATGTTGACAAACCCTACGAGCAGTACTTC. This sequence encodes CASHHVDKPYEQYF.